What follows describes a single TCR beta chain. Its specificity is not known. Generated by immunoSEQ multiplex PCR, the TCRdb table keeps only in-frame clones and is missing some. Altogether a few hundred thousand clones are present, approximately 84% being singletons, with the ten largest covering around 12%. The data derive from a study of cytomegalovirus exposure and HLA in healthy donors. Study-wide results and caveats: The study labeled more than 150 TCR beta chains cytomegalovirus-associated. High sensitivity and specificity were reportedly achieved when the classifier diagnosed cytomegalovirus status. Specificity for CMV antigens was confirmed in vitro for a few of the CMV-associated chains.

Sequenced material: PBMCs. This sequence originates from a man in his late teens or twenties in good health and CMV-seropositive.

This CDR3 is CASSFPGVRETQYF. CDR3 DNA sequence: TGTGCCAGCAGCTTCCCGGGAGTTAGAGAGACCCAGTACTTC. V gene TRBV7-2 combines with J gene TRBJ2-5; TRBD2 is a possible D gene (6 bases). The CDR3 has 14 amino acids. Germline V lookup: CDR1 SGHTA, CDR2 FQGNSA. V was pared by 3 bases and J by 4 bases, with 12 bases between. Full variable domain (outside the CDR3, taken from reference TRBV7-2 and TRBJ2-5): GAGVSQSPSNKVTEKGKDVELRCDPISGHTALYWYRQSLGQGLEFLIYFQGNSAPDKSGLPSDRFSAERTGGSVSTLTIQRTQQEDSAVYLCASSFPGVRETQYFGPGTRLLVL.